The 17 T cell receptor beta chains given below trace back to one sample, sequenced in a study of T cell repertoires in cytomegalovirus infection. These TCRs are of unknown antigen specificity. TCRdb re-analysed the reads in MiXCR, keeping a single row per CDR3 protein. The data show 150,000 or so distinct CDR3 sequences, with around 30% seen just once and about 52% held by the top ten. Sequencing used CD8+ T cells from cultured PBMCs, obtained from culture after CMV antigen stimulation. The source of these receptors is a human donor in good health (CMV status not recorded). Some clones in this sample may be carry-over from other donors' samples.

This clonotype has at least ten counts. The V and J genes are TRBV10-3 and TRBJ2-7; D ambiguous. Trimming took 4 bases from V and 5 from J, leaving 9 bases between them. The CDR3 extends over 12 amino acids. In germline, CDR1 is ENHRY, CDR2 SYGVKD. CDR3 residues: CAISGPGDEQYF. Here the CDR3 DNA reads TGTGCCATCAGTGGGCCCGGAGACGAGCAGTACTTC.

V usage is TRBV6-1 and J usage is TRBJ2-3, with 10 bases aligning to TRBD1. After removal of 6 bases from V and 4 bases from J, the junction contained 7 bases not matched to a gene. There are 15 residues in the CDR3. Germline V gene data show CDR1 as MNHNS and CDR2 as SASEGT. The CDR3 DNA sequence: TGTGCCAGCAGAAGCCGGGACAGGGGTCCAGATACGCAGTATTTT. Its protein product is CASRSRDRGPDTQYF.

J is TRBJ1-2 and V is TRBV29-1; D is perhaps TRBD1 (6 bases). This CDR3 is 13 amino acids long. V gave up 2 bases and J gave up 5 bases, with 12 bases separating them. Looked up from germline, CDR1 is SQVTM and CDR2 is ANQGSEA. CDR3 protein: CSVESGEGYGYTF. DNA for the CDR3: TGCAGCGTTGAATCAGGGGAAGGGTATGGCTACACCTTC.

This clonotype was counted once. V usage is TRBV20-1 and J usage is TRBJ1-1, with unresolved D. Between the trimmed V and J ends, which lost 0 bases and 3 bases, there was a span of 5 bases. The germline V gene encodes CDR1 DFQATT and CDR2 SNEGSKA (reference sequence). This CDR3 has 12 amino acids. The CDR3 nucleotides are TGCAGTGCTAGAGACTGGGACACTGAAGCTTTCTTT. It yields the protein CSARDWDTEAFF.

This clonotype came up many times. The chain links TRBV7-9 to TRBJ1-2; 12 bases match TRBD1. This CDR3 has 16 residues. Germline V gives CDR1 SEHNR, CDR2 FQNEAQ (reference sequence). J lost 3 bases, V lost 5 bases, and 7 bases had no gene match. The CDR3 nucleotides are TGTGCCAGCAGCAACCCGGGACAGGGGGCGGACTATGGCTACACCTTC. Protein: CASSNPGQGADYGYTF. Using reference TRBV7-9 and TRBJ1-2 for the parts outside the CDR3, the full variable domain is DTGVSQNPRHKITKRGQNVTFRCDPISEHNRLYWYRQTLGQGPEFLTYFQNEAQLEKSRLLSDRFSAERPKGSFSTLEIQRTEQGDSAMYLCASSNPGQGADYGYTFGSGTRLTVV.

This chain uses TRBV29-1 with TRBJ1-1; 8 bases are a match to TRBD1. The CDR3 extends over 15 amino acids. Trimming removed 2 bases from V and 3 bases from J; junction bases left unmatched: 8. Looked up from germline, CDR1 is SQVTM and CDR2 is ANQGSEA. CDR3 coding DNA: TGCAGCGTTGAACTGACAGGGGTGGAGGACACTGAAGCTTTCTTT. Encoded protein: CSVELTGVEDTEAFF.

This clonotype was detected only a few times. This chain joins TRBV7-6 and TRBJ2-7; 7 positions match TRBD1. The J segment lost 3 bases and the V segment lost 5 bases, leaving 13 bases of the junction unmatched. CDR1 SGHVS and CDR2 FNYEAQ come from the germline V gene. This CDR3 spans 16 amino acids. For the CDR3, the DNA is TGTGCCAGCAGCCCCCTCCCCGGGACAGTCCACTACGAGCAGTACTTC. It codes for CASSPLPGTVHYEQYF. Full variable domain (missing parts from reference TRBV7-6 and TRBJ2-7): GAGVSQSPRYKVTKRGQDVALRCDPISGHVSLYWYRQALGQGPEFLTYFNYEAQQDKSGLPNDRFSAERPEGSISTLTIQRTEQRDSAMYRCASSPLPGTVHYEQYFGPGTRLTVT.

The chain couples TRBV9 to TRBJ2-4; possibly TRBD1 for D (6 bases). This CDR3 contains 12 residues. V was trimmed by 3 bases and J by 8 bases, leaving 9 bases between them. CDR1 and CDR2 from the germline V gene are SGDLS and YYNGEE. The DNA of the CDR3 is TGTGCCAGCAGCGGAGAGGGGGACATTCAGTACTTC. Residues: CASSGEGDIQYF.

This clonotype was seen ten or more times. The chain employs TRBV10-2 and TRBJ1-2, with 7 bases fitting TRBD1. Trimming removed 2 bases from V and 3 bases from J; junction bases left unmatched: 3. This CDR3 is built from 14 residues. CDR1 is WSHSY, CDR2 SAAADI, per germline. The CDR3 DNA is TGCGCCAGCAGTGAGCAGACAGGGTACTATGGCTACACCTTC. Its translation is CASSEQTGYYGYTF.

This clonotype was seen a few times. V usage is TRBV6-1 and J usage is TRBJ1-6, with D possibly matching TRBD1 (5 bases). The CDR3 loop spans 17 amino acids. V dropped 1 base and J dropped 8 bases, with 18 bases sitting between them. Per the germline V gene, CDR1 is MNHNS and CDR2 is SASEGT. CDR3 DNA sequence: TGTGCCAGCAGTGAAGACCTAGGGTGGGGGTATGATTCACCCCTCCACTTT. This translates into CASSEDLGWGYDSPLHF.

This clonotype turned up a few times. Here the CDR3 DNA reads TGCGCCAGCAGCCTAGCTCCTAATCTATTGGGCACTGAAGCTTTCTTT. This translates into CASSLAPNLLGTEAFF. V and J are TRBV4-1 and TRBJ1-1; D call uncertain. Trimming stripped 4 bases from V and 4 bases from J, with 19 bases between. Germline CDR1 is MGHRA and CDR2 is YSYEKL. The CDR3 contains 16 residues.

This clonotype was found many times. This chain joins TRBV20-1 and TRBJ1-5; TRBD1 matches at 7 bases. The CDR3 is made up of 13 amino acids. Germline V gene lookup returns CDR1 DFQATT and CDR2 SNEGSKA (reference sequence). The V segment lost 2 bases and the J segment 6 bases; nucleotides outside the gene matches: 4. CDR3 coding DNA: TGCAGTGCTAGATCGTCAGGGGGTCAGCCCCAGCATTTT. Translated, it gives CSARSSGGQPQHF.

J is TRBJ2-7 and V is TRBV7-8; tentatively, D is TRBD1 (6 bases). The length of the CDR3 is 15 residues. Germline lookup yields CDR1 SGHVS and CDR2 FQNEAQ. V was pared by 4 bases and J by 3 bases, with 16 bases between. This CDR3 is CASSSNRDTDYEQYF. The DNA of the CDR3 is TGTGCCAGCAGCTCCAACCGGGACACCGACTACGAGCAGTACTTC.

This clonotype was counted between two and nine times. This rearrangement joins TRBV28 to TRBJ1-1; D not resolved. The CDR3 has 15 amino acids. V lost 6 bases, J lost 1 base, and 15 bases lay in between. From germline, CDR1 is MDHEN and CDR2 SYDVKM. CDR3 in DNA: TGTGCCAGCAGCCTTTTTGGCTTTGGGAACACTGAAGCTTTCTTT. Its protein is CASSLFGFGNTEAFF.

Only a few counts were recorded for this clonotype. This chain uses TRBV7-9 with TRBJ1-2, with a possible D match to TRBD1 (6 bases). CDR1 is SEHNR, CDR2 FQNEAQ, per germline (reference sequence). CDR3 size: 13 residues. For the CDR3, the DNA is TGTGCGGGGGCCCGCGTCGAGAACTATGGCTACACCTTC. Its protein product is CAGARVENYGYTF.

The chain joins TRBV2 to TRBJ1-1; no clear D. Germline V gene data show CDR1 as SNHLY and CDR2 as FYNNEI. V shed 5 bases and J shed 2 bases, with 9 bases lying between them. The CDR3 is 13 residues long. This CDR3 is CASSYVPNTEAFF. In DNA form, the CDR3 reads TGTGCCAGCAGTTACGTTCCAAACACTGAAGCTTTCTTT.

This clonotype was seen a few times. The chain combines TRBV7-3 with TRBJ2-3; the match to TRBD2 covers 10 bases. Germline CDR1 SGHTA, CDR2 FQGTGA. The V and J ends lost 2 bases and 3 bases, in that order; junction bases with no gene match: 5. The CDR3 is 16 residues long. CDR3 in DNA: TGTGCCAGCAGCTTACTTCTAGCGGGGGAAACAGATACGCAGTATTTT. Encoded protein: CASSLLLAGETDTQYF.